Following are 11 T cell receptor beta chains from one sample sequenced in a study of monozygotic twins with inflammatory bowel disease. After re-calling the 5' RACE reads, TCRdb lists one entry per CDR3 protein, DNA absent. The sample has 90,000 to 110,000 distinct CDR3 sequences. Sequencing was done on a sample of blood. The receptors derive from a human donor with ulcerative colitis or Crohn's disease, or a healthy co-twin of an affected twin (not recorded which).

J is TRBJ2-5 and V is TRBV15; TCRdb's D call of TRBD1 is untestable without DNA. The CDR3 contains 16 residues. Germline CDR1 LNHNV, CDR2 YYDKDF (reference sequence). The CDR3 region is CATSRDIQGRGETQYF.

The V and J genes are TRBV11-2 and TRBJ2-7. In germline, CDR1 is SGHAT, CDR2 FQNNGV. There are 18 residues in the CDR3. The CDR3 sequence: CASSLDTIFGLGSYEQYF.

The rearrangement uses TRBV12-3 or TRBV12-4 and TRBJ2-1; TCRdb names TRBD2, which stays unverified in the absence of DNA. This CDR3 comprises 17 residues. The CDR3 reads CASSFSLAESSYNEQFF.

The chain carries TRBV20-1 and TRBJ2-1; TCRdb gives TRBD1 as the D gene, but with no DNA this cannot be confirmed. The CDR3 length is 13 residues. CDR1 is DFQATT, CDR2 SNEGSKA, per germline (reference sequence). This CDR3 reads CSAQGTGYNEQFF.

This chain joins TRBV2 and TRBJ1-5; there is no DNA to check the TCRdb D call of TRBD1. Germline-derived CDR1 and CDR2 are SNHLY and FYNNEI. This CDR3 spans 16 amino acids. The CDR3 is CASTPQGRVSNQPQHF. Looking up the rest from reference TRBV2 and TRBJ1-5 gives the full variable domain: EPEVTQTPSHQVTQMGQEVILRCVPISNHLYFYWYRQILGQKVEFLVSFYNNEISEKSEIFDDQFSVERPDGSNFTLKIRSTKLEDSAMYFCASTPQGRVSNQPQHFGDGTRLSIL.

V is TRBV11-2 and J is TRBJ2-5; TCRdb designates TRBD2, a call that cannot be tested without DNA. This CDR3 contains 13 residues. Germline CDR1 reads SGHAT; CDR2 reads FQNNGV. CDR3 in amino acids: CASSLGRVETQYF.

The CDR3 reads CASSFGQGATGNTIYF. This sequence joins TRBV5-1 and TRBJ1-3; TCRdb's D gene call, TRBD1, goes unchecked for lack of DNA. This CDR3 has 16 residues. The germline V gene has CDR1 SGHRS and CDR2 YFSETQ.

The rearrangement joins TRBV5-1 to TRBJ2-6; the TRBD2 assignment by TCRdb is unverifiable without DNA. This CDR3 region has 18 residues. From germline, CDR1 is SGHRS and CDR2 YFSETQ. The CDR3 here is CASSWEGLAGAGANVLTF.

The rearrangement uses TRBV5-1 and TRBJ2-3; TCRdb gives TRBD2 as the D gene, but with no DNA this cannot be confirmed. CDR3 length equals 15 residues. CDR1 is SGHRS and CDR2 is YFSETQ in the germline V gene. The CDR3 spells CASSLAGTLTDTQYF.

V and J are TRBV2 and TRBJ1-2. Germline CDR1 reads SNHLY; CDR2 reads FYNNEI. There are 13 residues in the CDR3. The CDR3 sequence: CASSVGEDYGYTF.

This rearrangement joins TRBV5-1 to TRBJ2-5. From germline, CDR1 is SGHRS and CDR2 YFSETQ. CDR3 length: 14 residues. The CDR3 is CASSLAVGQETQYF.